What follows are 18 T cell receptor beta chains derived from one specimen sequenced in a study of identical twins. TCRdb itself ran the 5' RACE reads through MiXCR, one entry per CDR3 protein. The sample has about 530,000 distinct CDR3 sequences, roughly 15% seen once. The data were also submitted as part of a second study, on yellow fever vaccine responses in identical twins.

The sample was CD4+ T cells sorted from blood. Every receptor here comes from a woman aged 18-29 years in good health.

The rearrangement joins TRBV3-1 to TRBJ2-1; a weak D match, TRBD1 (5 bases). CDR3 length: 15 residues. The germline V gene has CDR1 LGHDT and CDR2 YNNKEL (reference sequence). The V and J ends lost 4 bases and 3 bases respectively, with 13 bases between them. This chain's CDR3 is CASSLEAGNYNEQFF. CDR3 in DNA: TGTGCCAGCAGCCTCGAGGCAGGGAACTACAATGAGCAGTTCTTC.

The V and J genes are TRBV7-8 and TRBJ2-5; D gene ambiguous. V was pared by 5 bases and J by 4 bases, with 8 bases between. CDR1 and CDR2 from the germline V gene are SGHVS and FQNEAQ. This CDR3 contains 12 residues. The DNA of the CDR3 is TGTGCCAGCAGCCAAGCAATAGAGACCCAGTACTTC. It yields the protein CASSQAIETQYF.

The chain carries TRBV29-1 and TRBJ2-5, with D possibly TRBD1 on 5 matching bases. This CDR3 contains 16 residues. The germline V gene has CDR1 SQVTM and CDR2 ANQGSEA. The ends were cut back, 3 bases at V and 5 bases at J, with 22 bases in the middle. CDR3 sequence: CSVEFPRADVSETQYF. The CDR3 DNA follows: TGCAGCGTTGAGTTTCCCAGGGCTGATGTTTCGGAGACCCAGTACTTC.

The rearrangement links TRBV6-5 to TRBJ1-2; no firm D call. Germline lookup yields CDR1 MNHEY and CDR2 SVGAGI. The V and J ends lost 0 bases and 8 bases respectively, with 10 bases between them. The CDR3 sequence is 13 residues long. CDR3 sequence (DNA): TGTGCCAGCAGTTACTCGGGCCGTAGGGGCTACACCTTC. Residues: CASSYSGRRGYTF.

This clonotype was seen only a few times. J is TRBJ2-1 and V is TRBV6-4, with unresolved D. Per germline, CDR1 MRHNA and CDR2 SNTAGT. The germline V and J ends were trimmed by 2 bases and 7 bases, with 9 bases remaining between them. The CDR3 contains 13 residues. The CDR3 DNA sequence: TGTGCCAGCAGTGACGTTTATTGGAATGAGCAGTTCTTC. Protein sequence: CASSDVYWNEQFF.

This rearrangement joins TRBV11-1 to TRBJ2-3, with TRBD2 identical over 12 bases. Germline CDR1 and CDR2: SGHAT and FQDESV (reference sequence). The CDR3 spans 19 residues. V gave up 2 bases and J gave up 3 bases; unmatched junction bases: 12. Here the CDR3 reads CASSLSQGLAGGPTDTQYF. The DNA for the CDR3 is TGTGCCAGCAGCTTATCCCAAGGGCTAGCGGGAGGGCCTACAGATACGCAGTATTTT. The entire variable domain, with the rest obtained from reference TRBV11-1 and TRBJ2-3, is as follows: EAEVAQSPRYKITEKSQAVAFWCDPISGHATLYWYRQILGQGPELLVQFQDESVVDDSQLPKDRFSAERLKGVDSTLKIQPAELGDSAMYLCASSLSQGLAGGPTDTQYFGPGTRLTVL.

The chain links TRBV6-1 to TRBJ2-7; TRBD2 matches 7 bases. Germline lookup yields CDR1 MNHNS and CDR2 SASEGT. This CDR3 comprises 13 residues. The junction had 4 bases not matched to a gene; V was cut back by 6 bases and J by 2 bases. CDR3 nucleotides: TGTGCCAGCAGCCGGCGGGGGACCTACGAGCAGTACTTC. As protein: CASSRRGTYEQYF.

This clonotype has more than one count but fewer than ten. This chain uses TRBV29-1 with TRBJ2-1, with TRBD2 matching 13 bases. CDR1 SQVTM and CDR2 ANQGSEA come from the germline V gene. V shed 5 bases, J shed 6 bases, and the junction held 10 bases outside the gene matches. The CDR3 runs 16 residues. This CDR3 is CSVKLGLAGAANEQFF. The CDR3 nucleotides are TGCAGCGTTAAGCTAGGACTAGCGGGGGCCGCCAATGAGCAGTTCTTC.

The chain recombines TRBV5-1 with TRBJ2-7; D is possibly TRBD1 or TRBD2 (5 bases each). The ends were cut back, 0 bases at V and 3 bases at J, with 16 bases in the middle. CDR1 and CDR2 (germline): SGHRS, YFSETQ. The CDR3 sequence is 16 residues long. The CDR3 loop is CASSLGDPSLVYEQYF. CDR3 DNA: TGCGCCAGCAGCTTGGGGGACCCCTCTCTAGTCTACGAGCAGTACTTC.

This chain uses TRBV29-1 with TRBJ2-7, with 9 bases aligning to TRBD2. The CDR3 sequence is 19 residues long. Trimming cost V 6 bases and J 3 bases; bases outside gene matches: 24. Germline values: CDR1 SQVTM, CDR2 ANQGSEA. The CDR3 sequence is CSVQLPRTSADGPVYEQYF. Written as DNA, the CDR3 is TGCAGCGTGCAGTTACCTCGGACTAGCGCCGACGGACCGGTCTACGAGCAGTACTTC.

This clonotype was counted many times. The CDR3 DNA reads as TGTGCCAGCAGCCCAAGCTATAATTCACCCCTCCACTTT. Amino acids: CASSPSYNSPLHF. The chain couples TRBV12-3 or TRBV12-4 to TRBJ1-6; D not resolved. The CDR3 is 13 amino acids. Trimming pared 6 bases from V and 3 bases from J, leaving 6 bases between.

This clonotype was found many times. This CDR3 is CASSLDLAKNIQYF. CDR3 coding DNA: TGCGCCAGCAGCTTGGACCTAGCCAAAAACATTCAGTACTTC. V gene TRBV5-1 combines with J gene TRBJ2-4; the D is unclear. V lost 0 bases, J lost 0 bases, and 4 bases lay in between. Germline V gives CDR1 SGHRS, CDR2 YFSETQ. The CDR3 runs 14 residues.

A few counts support this clonotype. The chain links TRBV20-1 to TRBJ2-7; TRBD2 might be the D (6 bases). Looked up from germline, CDR1 is DFQATT and CDR2 is SNEGSKA (reference sequence). The CDR3 is 14 amino acids. V was clipped by 5 bases and J by 0 bases, with 14 bases between them. This chain's CDR3 is CSAGRTGVSYEQYF. CDR3 DNA sequence: TGCAGTGCTGGAAGGACGGGGGTCTCCTACGAGCAGTACTTC.

This clonotype was seen many times. For the CDR3, the DNA is TGCAGCGTTGTACAGCTCACAGATACGCAGTATTTT. This translates into CSVVQLTDTQYF. V is TRBV29-1 and J is TRBJ2-3, with D hard to call. The CDR3 consists of 12 residues. Trimming stripped 4 bases from V and 2 bases from J, with 7 bases between. Germline assignment: CDR1 SQVTM and CDR2 ANQGSEA.

The chain recombines TRBV28 with TRBJ2-7, with no clear D. CDR1 and CDR2 from the germline V gene are MDHEN and SYDVKM. Trimming removed 6 bases from V and 4 bases from J, with 13 bases in between. The CDR3 contains 13 residues. CDR3 in DNA: TGTGCCAGCAGGGAGACCTTGGGGTACGAGCAGTACTTC. Protein sequence: CASRETLGYEQYF.

The genes are TRBV29-1 and TRBJ2-7; no reliable D call. Between the trimmed V and J ends, which lost 3 bases and 4 bases, there was a span of 7 bases. CDR1 and CDR2 from the germline V gene are SQVTM and ANQGSEA. The CDR3 is 11 residues long. The CDR3 sequence: CSVDLGYEQYF. CDR3 nucleotide sequence: TGCAGCGTTGATTTGGGTTACGAGCAGTACTTC.

The rearrangement joins TRBV25-1 to TRBJ2-3, with 7 bases matching TRBD1. This CDR3 has 16 amino acids. V trimming: 5 bases; J trimming: 4 bases; junction bases outside the gene matches: 12. The germline CDR1 and CDR2 sequences are MGHDK and SYGVNS. The CDR3 here is CASSPQGDPRADTQYF. The CDR3 nucleotides are TGTGCCAGCAGTCCCCAGGGGGACCCAAGGGCAGATACGCAGTATTTT.

A few counts support this clonotype. The chain has TRBV12-3 or TRBV12-4 and TRBJ2-7, with TRBD2 as a possible D gene (5 bases). The CDR3 runs 13 residues. V lost 4 bases and J lost 6, with 13 bases in between. The CDR3 DNA follows: TGTGCCAGCAGTTCCAGGACTGGCTTCGAGCAGTACTTC. It yields the protein CASSSRTGFEQYF.